A selection of T cell receptor beta chains follows, all from one sample in a study of T cell changes during pregnancy in multiple sclerosis. Libraries were prepared by immunoSEQ multiplex PCR; TCRdb keeps only in-frame clonotypes and omits some of them. The profile covers nearly 45,000 clones, with around 96% appearing a single time and over 0.8% taken by the ten largest. Here the sequenced sample was peripheral blood, taken in the second trimester of pregnancy. All receptors derive from a female donor with multiple sclerosis, enrolled in a pregnancy study. CDR3s include the opening cysteine and the closing phenylalanine or tryptophan. The order of the fields is clone size, D gene, V gene, J gene, CDR3 protein, CDR3 DNA. D genes are given only for firm matches. Rows may omit the clone size; those that give it use once, few, many or a size class.

.	.	TRBV6-4	TRBJ1-1	CDTRPGARVNTEAFF	TGTGACACCCGCCCAGGGGCCCGCGTGAACACTGAAGCTTTCTTT
.	TRBD1	TRBV7-6	TRBJ2-4	CASSPLTGGTKNIQYF	TGTGCCAGCAGCCCCCTAACAGGGGGGACCAAAAACATTCAGTACTTC
.	.	TRBV6-5	TRBJ1-2	CASTQRGVEGYTF	TGTGCCAGCACCCAACGCGGGGTGGAGGGCTACACCTTC
.	.	TRBV11-2	TRBJ1-4	CASSRRTAEKLFF	TGTGCCAGCAGCCGGCGGACAGCGGAAAAACTGTTTTTT
.	.	TRBV30	TRBJ2-2	CAWSLTGELFF	TGTGCCTGGAGCCTTACCGGGGAGCTGTTTTTT
.	TRBD2	TRBV5-1	TRBJ2-2	CASNSFLPDGRGGHRTGELFF	TGCGCCAGCAACTCGTTTTTACCCGACGGGCGGGGGGGCCATAGAACCGGGGAGCTGTTTTTT
.	.	TRBV18	TRBJ2-7	CASSPPLGVPSSYEQYF	TGTGCCAGCTCACCACCCTTAGGGGTCCCGTCCTCCTACGAGCAGTACTTC
.	.	TRBV6-1	TRBJ2-7	CASSLGQQISYEQYF	TGTGCCAGCAGCTTGGGCCAACAAATCTCCTACGAGCAGTACTTC
.	TRBD1	TRBV2	TRBJ2-5	CASSGGTGGWETQYF	TGTGCCAGCAGTGGCGGGACAGGGGGCTGGGAGACCCAGTACTTC
.	TRBD1	TRBV23-1	TRBJ2-3	CASSQSKRQGRTDTQYF	TGCGCCAGCAGTCAATCGAAGCGACAGGGAAGAACAGATACGCAGTATTTT
.	TRBD2	TRBV9	TRBJ2-1	CASSVGGAGAHNEQFF	TGTGCCAGCAGCGTCGGCGGAGCGGGAGCTCACAATGAGCAGTTCTTC
.	.	TRBV7-3	TRBJ2-3	CASSSSGVDTQYF	TGTGCCAGCAGCTCCTCGGGGGTAGATACGCAGTATTTT
.	TRBD2	TRBV7-8	TRBJ2-1	CASSPLLAGGREQFF	TGTGCCAGCAGCCCCTTACTAGCGGGGGGGCGTGAGCAGTTCTTC
.	TRBD1	TRBV27	TRBJ1-1	CASSSRTGQVGTEAFF	TGTGCCAGCAGTTCACGGACAGGGCAGGTTGGCACTGAAGCTTTCTTT
.	.	TRBV6-6	TRBJ2-1	CASTLGQTQINEQFF	TGTGCCAGCACCCTCGGACAGACCCAGATCAATGAGCAGTTCTTC
.	.	TRBV6-1	TRBJ2-2	CASSGLAKKAGELFF	TGTGCCAGCAGTGGGCTAGCGAAAAAAGCCGGGGAGCTGTTTTTT
once	TRBD1	TRBV28	TRBJ1-5	CASSSDSKDRYLEPQHF	TGTGCCAGCAGTTCAGATTCAAAGGACAGGTACCTAGAGCCCCAGCATTTT
.	.	TRBV5-4	TRBJ2-7	CASSRTSGAGEQYF	TGTGCCAGCAGCCGGACGTCGGGAGCGGGCGAGCAGTACTTC
once	TRBD2	TRBV19	TRBJ2-1	CASSIRTSGSYEQFF	TGTGCCAGTAGTATAAGGACTAGCGGGAGCTATGAGCAGTTCTTC
.	TRBD2	TRBV5-1	TRBJ2-7	CASSPAGGPAYEQYF	TGCGCCAGCAGCCCTGCGGGGGGGCCCGCCTACGAGCAGTACTTC
once	.	TRBV4-1	TRBJ2-1	CASSQVGGVNEQFF	TGCGCCAGCAGCCAAGTTGGCGGGGTGAATGAGCAGTTCTTC
once	.	TRBV6-1	TRBJ2-5	CASTLMESGAETQYF	TGTGCCAGCACCCTGATGGAGTCAGGGGCGGAGACCCAGTACTTC
.	TRBD2	TRBV4-1	TRBJ2-1	CASSAVAGPGGYDNEQFF	TGCGCCAGCAGCGCCGTCGCGGGCCCCGGGGGGTACGACAATGAGCAGTTCTTC
.	TRBD1	TRBV5-1	TRBJ2-2	CASTPEQGASKGGELFF	TGCGCCAGCACCCCCGAACAGGGGGCATCTAAGGGCGGGGAGCTGTTTTTT
.	TRBD1	TRBV5-1	TRBJ1-1	CASSSGQGLLNTEAFF	TGCGCCAGCAGCTCGGGACAGGGGCTTTTGAACACTGAAGCTTTCTTT
.	.	TRBV19	TRBJ1-2	CASRRGAGYGYTF	TGTGCCAGTAGACGCGGGGCAGGATATGGCTACACCTTC
.	.	TRBV6-5	TRBJ2-6	CASSPSSFGANVLTF	TGTGCCAGCAGCCCTAGTTCTTTTGGGGCCAACGTCCTGACTTTC
.	.	TRBV12-5	TRBJ1-4	CASGLAQGRSVGEKLFF	TGTGCTAGTGGTTTGGCACAGGGCCGCAGTGTAGGTGAAAAACTGTTTTTT
.	.	TRBV5-1	TRBJ2-7	CASSFTRGSYEQYF	TGCGCCAGCAGCTTCACTAGGGGGAGCTACGAGCAGTACTTC
.	.	TRBV5-1	TRBJ1-3	CASSLGQANTIYF	TGCGCCAGCAGCTTGGGACAAGCAAACACCATATATTTT
once	TRBD1	TRBV4-2	TRBJ2-1	CASTPLGGLEQFF	TGTGCCAGCACCCCTTTAGGGGGCTTGGAGCAGTTCTTC
once	TRBD1	TRBV6-1	TRBJ2-7	CASSEVFWLQGAKDEQYF	TGTGCCAGCAGTGAAGTTTTTTGGCTACAGGGGGCTAAGGACGAGCAGTACTTC
once	.	TRBV28	TRBJ1-2	CASSLSSGVYGYTF	TGTGCCAGCAGTCTTAGCTCCGGGGTGTATGGCTACACCTTC
.	TRBD2	TRBV15	TRBJ2-7	CATSREGLAGSYEQYF	TGTGCCACCAGCAGAGAGGGGCTAGCGGGTTCCTACGAGCAGTACTTC
.	TRBD1	TRBV10-3	TRBJ1-1	CAISEGGQTAEAFF	TGTGCCATCAGTGAGGGGGGACAGACCGCCGAAGCTTTCTTT
.	.	TRBV11-2	TRBJ2-2	CASSLDRRQLRNTGELFF	TGTGCCAGCAGCTTAGATAGGAGGCAGCTGCGAAACACCGGGGAGCTGTTTTTT
.	TRBD2	TRBV10-2	TRBJ2-1	CASSFSGRPNEQFF	TGCGCCAGCAGTTTTAGCGGGAGGCCCAATGAGCAGTTCTTC
.	.	TRBV5-5	TRBJ2-7	CASSLWSTYYEQYF	TGTGCCAGCAGCTTGTGGAGCACTTACTACGAGCAGTACTTC
.	TRBD1	TRBV4-3	TRBJ2-1	CASSQDGQGALDEQFF	TGCGCCAGCAGCCAAGATGGGCAGGGGGCGCTCGATGAGCAGTTCTTC
.	TRBD1	TRBV5-5	TRBJ1-4	CASSPDRGIRRDEKLFF	TGTGCCAGCAGCCCTGACAGGGGGATAAGGAGAGATGAAAAACTGTTTTTT
.	TRBD2	TRBV6-1	TRBJ2-2	CASKASGANTGELFF	TGTGCCAGCAAGGCTAGCGGGGCGAACACCGGGGAGCTGTTTTTT
once	.	TRBV4-3	TRBJ1-3	CASSQDLGAGNTIYF	TGCGCCAGCAGCCAAGATCTGGGCGCCGGAAACACCATATATTTT
.	TRBD2	TRBV29-1	TRBJ2-1	CSVEDELAGGPTTYNEQFF	TGCAGCGTTGAAGATGAACTAGCGGGGGGGCCTACAACCTACAATGAGCAGTTCTTC
.	.	TRBV4-1	TRBJ1-1	CASRWTANTEAFF	TGCGCCAGCAGATGGACAGCGAACACTGAAGCTTTCTTT
.	.	TRBV5-1	TRBJ1-2	CASRERANYGYTF	TGCGCCAGCCGGGAAAGGGCGAACTATGGCTACACCTTC
.	.	TRBV5-4	TRBJ2-4	CASSLPGGLSIQYF	TGTGCCAGCAGCTTGCCAGGCGGACTGAGCATTCAGTACTTC
.	.	TRBV7-3	TRBJ2-2	CACRGGNTGELFF	TGTGCCTGCCGAGGGGGGAACACCGGGGAGCTGTTTTTT
once	TRBD1	TRBV6-4	TRBJ1-5	CASSSTPQGDQPQHF	TGTGCCAGCAGTAGTACACCACAGGGGGATCAGCCCCAGCATTTT
.	.	TRBV27	TRBJ1-5	CASSKGLSNQPQHF	TGTGCCAGCAGTAAAGGACTTAGCAATCAGCCCCAGCATTTT
.	TRBD1	TRBV7-2	TRBJ1-4	CASSLGDRANEKLFF	TGTGCCAGCAGCCTCGGAGACAGGGCGAACGAAAAACTGTTTTTT
.	.	TRBV19	TRBJ2-1	CASSITHYNEQFF	TGTGCCAGTAGTATAACACATTACAATGAGCAGTTCTTC
.	.	TRBV9	TRBJ2-7	CASSVGDSSEQYF	TGTGCCAGCAGCGTAGGTGATAGCTCGGAGCAGTACTTC
.	.	TRBV27	TRBJ1-1	CASSSLRTEAFF	TGTGCCAGCAGTTCACTAAGGACTGAAGCTTTCTTT
.	TRBD2	TRBV7-9	TRBJ2-7	CASSLFLADGYEQYF	TGTGCCAGCAGCTTATTTCTAGCGGATGGCTACGAGCAGTACTTC
.	TRBD1	TRBV27	TRBJ2-7	CATGGAYEQYF	TGTGCCACAGGGGGAGCATACGAGCAGTACTTC
.	.	TRBV29-1	TRBJ2-7	CSVGLAFPARQYEQYF	TGCAGCGTTGGTCTAGCGTTCCCAGCAAGACAGTACGAGCAGTACTTC
.	TRBD2	TRBV5-1	TRBJ2-1	CASSLATSGAYNEQFF	TGCGCCAGCAGCCTGGCGACTAGCGGGGCCTACAATGAGCAGTTCTTC
.	TRBD2	TRBV19	TRBJ2-1	CASRVGPTGRVTSGVHEQFF	TGTGCCAGTAGGGTGGGCCCGACAGGAAGGGTGACTAGCGGAGTGCATGAGCAGTTCTTC